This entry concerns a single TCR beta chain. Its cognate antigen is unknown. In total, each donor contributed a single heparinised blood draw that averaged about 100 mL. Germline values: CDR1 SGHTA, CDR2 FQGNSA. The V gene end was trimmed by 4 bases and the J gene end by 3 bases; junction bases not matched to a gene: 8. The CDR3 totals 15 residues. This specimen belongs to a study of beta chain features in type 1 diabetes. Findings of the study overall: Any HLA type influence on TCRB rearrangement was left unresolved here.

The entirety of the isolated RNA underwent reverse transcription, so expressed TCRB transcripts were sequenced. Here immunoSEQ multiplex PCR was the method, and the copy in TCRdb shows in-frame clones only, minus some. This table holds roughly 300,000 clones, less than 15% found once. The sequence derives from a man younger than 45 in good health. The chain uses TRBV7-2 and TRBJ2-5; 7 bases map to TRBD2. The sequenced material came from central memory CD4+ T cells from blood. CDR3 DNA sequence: TGTGCCAGCAGCTCCCCCGCGGGGGTGGAAGAGACCCAGTACTTC. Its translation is CASSSPAGVEETQYF.